The present TCR beta chain was sequenced within a study of blood T cell repertoires in COVID-19. Overall study: There were acute and convalescent COVID-19 samples, and they came from the United States, Italy and Spain. Sample material is recorded as cDNA or gDNA derived from T cells, B-cell-depleted T cells, or PBMCs.

Study processing details: Quantification of nucleated cells was approximated via reference gene primer amplification. Sequenced by immunoSEQ multiplex PCR; TCRdb stores in-frame clones only, minus some. V and J calls and clone size are copied from that table; D and trimming were computed from the DNA. The sample holds approximately 100,000 clones, 89% seen once. Germline V gene lookup returns CDR1 MNHEY and CDR2 SVGAGI. The CDR3 has 14 amino acids. J was trimmed by 5 bases and V by 4 bases; bases with no gene match: 7. The chain uses TRBV6-5 and TRBJ1-1, with 7 bases identical to TRBD1. The specimen sequenced was peripheral blood. The origin of this receptor is a woman older than 75 with active COVID-19. The CDR3, as DNA: TGTGCCAGCAGTTCCGACAGGGCCGATACTGAAGCTTTCTTT. Translation gives CASSSDRADTEAFF.